The 6 T cell receptor beta chains listed next were all sequenced from one sample in a study of blood T cell repertoires in COVID-19. Assay used: immunoSEQ multiplex PCR; TCRdb lists only in-frame clones, some missing. The table records a few hundred thousand clones, roughly 87% of them present only once. Sequencing was done on a sample of PBMCs or T cells enriched from blood (not recorded which). The receptor set was obtained from a woman aged 25 to 39 who had recovered from COVID-19.

The V and J genes are TRBV5-6 and TRBJ1-5; D not resolved. Germline CDR1 SGHDT, CDR2 YYEEEE. The CDR3 spans 15 residues. V lost 1 base and J 0 bases, leaving 8 bases between the germline ends. The CDR3 DNA sequence: TGTGCCAGCAGCTTGACGAGGAATAGCAATCAGCCCCAGCATTTT. Protein product: CASSLTRNSNQPQHF. The whole variable domain, filled in from reference TRBV5-6 and TRBJ1-5, reads DAGVTQSPTHLIKTRGQQVTLRCSPKSGHDTVSWYQQALGQGPQFIFQYYEEEERQRGNFPDRFSGHQFPNYSSELNVNALLLGDSALYLCASSLTRNSNQPQHFGDGTRLSIL.

This clone was detected only a few times. CDR3 protein: CASSPSDRGGTEAFF. The CDR3 bases are TGTGCCAGCAGCCCGTCGGACAGGGGGGGCACTGAAGCTTTCTTT. The V gene is TRBV11-2, the J gene TRBJ1-1; TRBD1 matches 10 bases. Germline lookup yields CDR1 SGHAT and CDR2 FQNNGV. There are 15 residues in the CDR3. Trimming cost V 5 bases and J 4 bases; bases outside gene matches: 7. Full variable domain (remainder filled in from reference TRBV11-2 and TRBJ1-1): EAGVAQSPRYKIIEKRQSVAFWCNPISGHATLYWYQQILGQGPKLLIQFQNNGVVDDSQLPKDRFSAERLKGVDSTLKIQPAKLEDSAVYLCASSPSDRGGTEAFFGQGTRLTVV.

This rearrangement joins TRBV7-2 to TRBJ2-5; no reliable D call. Between the trimmed V and J ends, which lost 2 bases and 4 bases, there was a span of 11 bases. From germline, CDR1 is SGHTA and CDR2 FQGNSA. This CDR3 comprises 14 residues. The DNA for the CDR3 is TGTGCCAGCAGCTTAATGAGAGGAGCAGAGACCCAGTACTTC. Protein: CASSLMRGAETQYF.

The V and J genes are TRBV28 and TRBJ1-1; TRBD1 matches at 10 bases. V gave up 5 bases and J gave up 8 bases; unmatched junction bases: 11. Germline lookup yields CDR1 MDHEN and CDR2 SYDVKM. The CDR3 totals 15 residues. CDR3 bases: TGTGCCAGCAGTACTTCCGGACAGGGGGTGCGAGAAGCTTTCTTT. The encoded protein is CASSTSGQGVREAFF.

This chain joins TRBV5-1 and TRBJ2-5; no clear D. CDR3 length: 13 residues. V was trimmed by 0 bases and J by 4 bases, leaving 7 bases between them. Germline V lookup: CDR1 SGHRS, CDR2 YFSETQ. CDR3 sequence reads: CASSLGEIETQYF. The CDR3 DNA reads as TGCGCCAGCAGCTTGGGTGAGATAGAGACCCAGTACTTC.

DNA for the CDR3: TGTGCCAGCACTAGCCCGGGACAGGGTGCCTATGGCTACACCTTC. Its protein product is CASTSPGQGAYGYTF. This sequence joins TRBV18 and TRBJ1-2; 9 bases agree with TRBD1. CDR3 length: 15 residues. V lost 8 bases and J lost 4; bases outside the gene matches: 11. Germline V gene data show CDR1 as KGHSH and CDR2 as LQKENI.